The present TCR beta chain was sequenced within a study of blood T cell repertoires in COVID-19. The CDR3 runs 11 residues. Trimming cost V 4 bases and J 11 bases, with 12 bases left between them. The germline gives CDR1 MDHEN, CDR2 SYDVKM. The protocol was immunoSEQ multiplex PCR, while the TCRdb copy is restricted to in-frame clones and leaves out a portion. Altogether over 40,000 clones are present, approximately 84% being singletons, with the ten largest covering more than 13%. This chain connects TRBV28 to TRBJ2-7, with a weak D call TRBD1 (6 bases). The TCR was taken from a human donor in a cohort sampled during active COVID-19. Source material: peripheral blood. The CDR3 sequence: CASSSNREKYF. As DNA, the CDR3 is TGTGCCAGCAGTTCGAACAGGGAGAAGTACTTC.